This TCR beta chain came from a study of blood T cell repertoires in COVID-19. Whole-study context: From the United States, Italy and Spain came samples of acute and convalescent COVID-19. PBMCs, B-cell-depleted T cells, or T cells were the source of the cDNA or gDNA that made up the material.

The CDR3 sequence is 13 residues long. The germline V gene has CDR1 SEHNR and CDR2 FQNEAQ (reference sequence). Trimming removed 5 bases from V and 6 bases from J, with 10 bases in between. In the study's own analysis: Using reference gene primer amplification, nucleated cell counts were estimated. Method: immunoSEQ multiplex PCR; TCRdb's copy keeps in-frame clones and lacks some. The V and J calls and clone size are taken from that table; D and trimming were inferred from the DNA. Counted here are approximately 65,000 clones, approximately 93% occurring once; the ten biggest clones make up about 3%.

This chain links TRBV7-9 with TRBJ1-4; a weak D match, TRBD1 (6 bases). This clonotype originated in a man between 65 and 85 years old with active COVID-19. Specimen: peripheral blood. CDR3 DNA sequence: TGTGCCAGCAGCCGGACAGCAGATGAAAAACTGTTTTTT. The encoded protein is CASSRTADEKLFF. Combining the CDR3 with reference TRBV7-9 and TRBJ1-4 gives the whole variable domain DTGVSQNPRHKITKRGQNVTFRCDPISEHNRLYWYRQTLGQGPEFLTYFQNEAQLEKSRLLSDRFSAERPKGSFSTLEIQRTEQGDSAMYLCASSRTADEKLFFGSGTQLSVL.